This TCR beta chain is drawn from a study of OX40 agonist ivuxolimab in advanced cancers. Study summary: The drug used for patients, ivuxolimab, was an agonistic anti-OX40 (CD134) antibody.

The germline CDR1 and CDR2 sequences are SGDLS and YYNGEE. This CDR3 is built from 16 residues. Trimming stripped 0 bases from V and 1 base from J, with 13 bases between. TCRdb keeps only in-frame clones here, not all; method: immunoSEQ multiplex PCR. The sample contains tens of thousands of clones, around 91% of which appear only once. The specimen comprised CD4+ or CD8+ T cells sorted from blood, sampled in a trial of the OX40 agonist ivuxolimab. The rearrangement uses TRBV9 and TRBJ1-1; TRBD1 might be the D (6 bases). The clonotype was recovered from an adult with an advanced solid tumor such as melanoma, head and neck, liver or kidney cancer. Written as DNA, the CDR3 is TGTGCCAGCAGCGTAGAGGAGGACAGAGCGAACACTGAAGCTTTCTTT. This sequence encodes CASSVEEDRANTEAFF.